These 32 T cell receptor beta chains share one sample of origin, sequenced in a study of blood T cell repertoires in COVID-19. Sequencing used immunoSEQ multiplex PCR; TCRdb keeps in-frame clones, though not all of them. The sample includes some 150,000 clones, 75% to 90% of them seen just once. Specimen: peripheral blood. All receptors derive from a man between 65 and 85 years old with acute or convalescent COVID-19.

V is TRBV10-1 and J is TRBJ1-3; TRBD1 is a possible D gene (6 bases). CDR3 size: 13 residues. Trimming took off 7 bases at V and 2 bases at J, with 9 bases between the two ends. CDR1 and CDR2 (germline): WNHNN, SYGVQD (reference sequence). CDR3 loop: CASTRTAGNTIYF. Written as DNA, the CDR3 is TGCGCCAGCACCCGGACAGCTGGAAACACCATATATTTT.

In this sample, this clone turned up once. V gene TRBV11-2 combines with J gene TRBJ1-2; 9 positions agree with TRBD1. V shed 3 bases, J shed 2 bases, and the junction held 7 bases outside the gene matches. There are 16 residues in the CDR3. The germline gives CDR1 SGHAT, CDR2 FQNNGV. The CDR3 protein is CASSFSGTGSNYGYTF. For the CDR3, the DNA is TGTGCCAGCAGCTTTTCCGGGACAGGGTCGAACTATGGCTACACCTTC.

The chain carries TRBV30 and TRBJ1-4; TRBD1 agrees at 9 bases. Trimming removed 3 bases from V and 8 bases from J; junction bases left unmatched: 4. This CDR3 is built from 13 residues. Germline V gene data show CDR1 as GTSNPN and CDR2 as SVGIG (reference sequence). CDR3 residues: CAWRNRGREKLFF. CDR3 nucleotide sequence: TGTGCCTGGAGAAACAGGGGGCGGGAAAAACTGTTTTTT.

The V and J genes are TRBV5-1 and TRBJ1-1, with D unclear. Germline values: CDR1 SGHRS, CDR2 YFSETQ. The V and J ends lost 2 bases and 5 bases respectively, with 13 bases between them. The CDR3 has 14 residues. CDR3 nucleotides: TGCGCCAGCAGCTTCTCTCCGGGTGAGACTGAAGCTTTCTTT. Translated, it gives CASSFSPGETEAFF.

The chain employs TRBV5-4 and TRBJ2-5, with a tentative D call TRBD1 (5 bases). Trimming pared 3 bases from V and 0 bases from J, leaving 12 bases between. There are 15 residues in the CDR3. Germline lookup yields CDR1 SGHNT and CDR2 YYREEE (reference sequence). CDR3 region: CASSSTTEYQETQYF. CDR3 nucleotide sequence: TGTGCCAGCAGCTCAACGACAGAGTACCAAGAGACCCAGTACTTC.

The chain employs TRBV19 and TRBJ1-5; the D is unclear. Germline loops: CDR1 LNHDA, CDR2 SQIVND (reference sequence). The CDR3 extends over 11 amino acids. V was cut by 7 bases and J by 6 bases, with 7 bases left in between. In DNA, the CDR3 is TGTGCCAGTAAGCTTCGTCAGCCCCAGCATTTT. Its protein product is CASKLRQPQHF. Full variable domain (remainder filled in from reference TRBV19 and TRBJ1-5): DGGITQSPKYLFRKEGQNVTLSCEQNLNHDAMYWYRQDPGQGLRLIYYSQIVNDFQKGDIAEGYSVSREKKESFPLTVTSAQKNPTAFYLCASKLRQPQHFGDGTRLSIL.

This chain uses TRBV30 with TRBJ2-7; D is possibly TRBD1 (5 bases). Looked up from germline, CDR1 is GTSNPN and CDR2 is SVGIG (reference sequence). V shed 2 bases and J shed 9 bases, with 14 bases lying between them. This CDR3 spans 12 amino acids. The CDR3 loop is CAWSTGPIGQYF. The DNA for the CDR3 is TGTGCCTGGAGTACAGGACCGATCGGGCAGTACTTC.

The chain is built from TRBV18 and TRBJ1-3, with D tentatively TRBD1 (6 bases). The V end lost 6 bases, the J end lost 2 bases, and 14 bases lay between the germline ends. CDR1 and CDR2 (germline): KGHSH, LQKENI. The CDR3 is 15 amino acids. The CDR3 bases are TGTGCCAGCTCTCTCGACAGGACTGCTGGAAACACCATATATTTT. Residues: CASSLDRTAGNTIYF.

The chain uses TRBV6-2 or TRBV6-3 and TRBJ1-5; no clear D. Germline CDR1 MNHEY, CDR2 SVGEGT. This CDR3 region has 13 residues. V was trimmed by 2 bases and J by 7 bases, leaving 9 bases between them. The CDR3 DNA is TGTGCCAGCAGTTACCTGAAGGAGCAGCCCCAGCATTTT. Protein sequence: CASSYLKEQPQHF.

V and J are TRBV25-1 and TRBJ2-3; 8 nucleotides agree with TRBD1. This CDR3 has 14 amino acids. Germline loops: CDR1 MGHDK, CDR2 SYGVNS. The trim removed 6 bases at V and 1 base at J, leaving 3 bases unmatched. The chain's CDR3 is CASSPTGGTDTQYF. The CDR3 DNA follows: TGTGCCAGCAGCCCGACAGGGGGCACAGATACGCAGTATTTT.

A few counts support this clone. This chain joins TRBV2 and TRBJ2-2, with D possibly TRBD1 on 7 matching bases. In germline, CDR1 is SNHLY, CDR2 FYNNEI. There are 15 residues in the CDR3. V was clipped by 2 bases and J by 1 base, with 8 bases between them. CDR3 bases: TGTGCCAGCAGTGAACAGGGGGGGAACACCGGGGAGCTGTTTTTT. Translation: CASSEQGGNTGELFF.

This clone was seen more than once but under ten times. The chain links TRBV5-1 to TRBJ2-2, with 12 bases fitting TRBD1. From germline, CDR1 is SGHRS and CDR2 YFSETQ. V lost 4 bases and J lost 3; bases outside the gene matches: 19. The CDR3 totals 21 residues. CDR3 in DNA: TGCGCCAGCAGCACCTCCGGGACAGGGGGCGGGTTACGTCAAGACACCGGGGAGCTGTTTTTT. This codes for CASSTSGTGGGLRQDTGELFF.

The V gene is TRBV11-2, the J gene TRBJ1-5; 7 bases align to TRBD1. The CDR3 consists of 15 residues. Germline V lookup: CDR1 SGHAT, CDR2 FQNNGV. The trim removed 6 bases at V and 5 bases at J, leaving 10 bases unmatched. The CDR3 here is CASSPQGGPDQPQHF. CDR3 coding DNA: TGTGCCAGCAGTCCTCAGGGGGGCCCGGATCAGCCCCAGCATTTT.

The V gene is TRBV7-9, the J gene TRBJ1-3; 7 nucleotides line up with TRBD1. The germline V gene has CDR1 SEHNR and CDR2 FQNEAQ (reference sequence). This CDR3 comprises 15 residues. Germline trimming cut 6 bases from V and 3 bases from J; bases unmatched to any gene: 8. The chain's CDR3 is CASRNRQGDGNTIYF. CDR3 DNA sequence: TGTGCCAGCAGAAATCGTCAGGGGGATGGAAACACCATATATTTT.

The chain carries TRBV1 and TRBJ2-5; the table's D call, TRBD2, has no DNA check behind it. TRBV1 is a pseudogene locus. This CDR3 region has 16 residues. The CDR3 here is CTSSLILRGGGVGQYF. The CDR3 DNA is TGCACCAGCAGCCTCATCCTTAGGGGGGGAGGAGTAGGCCAGTACTTC.

The CDR3 DNA is TGTGCCAGTAGTATACACAGGGGGGAGAACACTGAAGCTTTCTTT. Its translation: CASSIHRGENTEAFF. This chain connects TRBV19 to TRBJ1-1; 8 bases are shared with TRBD1. With V trimmed by 2 bases and J by 1 base, 3 bases remained unmatched. The CDR3 is 15 amino acids. Germline V gene lookup returns CDR1 LNHDA and CDR2 SQIVND (reference sequence).

This clone was detected a few times. CDR3 in amino acids: CASSHRSGRSGYTF. The CDR3 region has the DNA TGTGCCAGCAGCCACCGGTCCGGGAGGAGTGGCTACACCTTC. The chain combines TRBV14 with TRBJ1-2; no definite D call. With 3 bases removed from V and 7 bases from J, the gap between germline ends came to 15 bases. This CDR3 region has 14 residues. In germline, CDR1 is SGHDN, CDR2 FVKESK.

The chain links TRBV19 to TRBJ2-2; 9 bases map to TRBD2. Germline CDR1 reads LNHDA; CDR2 reads SQIVND (reference sequence). This CDR3 is built from 17 residues. V dropped 6 bases and J dropped 0; count of bases not matched to a gene: 8. In DNA form, the CDR3 reads TGTGCCAGTAGACAGCGGGAGGCACCCTCGAACACCGGGGAGCTGTTTTTT. Residues: CASRQREAPSNTGELFF.

The chain couples TRBV24-1 to TRBJ2-3; TRBD2 aligns across 8 bases. The CDR3 totals 18 residues. Germline V gene sequence: CDR1 KGHDR, CDR2 SFDVKD. Trimming took 3 bases from V and 0 from J; bases not matched to a gene: 10. The CDR3 bases are TGTGCCACCAGTGATCAATATAGCGGGGACCCCAGCACAGATACGCAGTATTTT. Protein: CATSDQYSGDPSTDTQYF.

The chain links TRBV28 to TRBJ1-5, with TRBD1 matching 8 bases. From germline, CDR1 is MDHEN and CDR2 SYDVKM. After removal of 5 bases from V and 2 bases from J, the junction contained 8 bases not matched to a gene. The CDR3 spans 16 residues. The CDR3 nucleotides are TGTGCCAGCAGTAGGGCAGGGGGCGGCGGCAATCAGCCCCAGCATTTT. As protein: CASSRAGGGGNQPQHF.

The V gene is TRBV5-8, the J gene TRBJ1-6; no clear D. This CDR3 region has 14 residues. CDR1 SGHTS and CDR2 YDEGEE come from the germline V gene. Trimming cost V 0 bases and J 8 bases, with 9 bases left between them. The CDR3 bases are TGTGCCAGCAGCTTGGGGCAGGTCGATTCACCCCTCCACTTT. This sequence encodes CASSLGQVDSPLHF.

This clone has only a few counts. The rearrangement joins TRBV11-3 to TRBJ1-6; no reliable D call. The V end lost 2 bases, the J end lost 5 bases, and 10 bases lay between the germline ends. Germline values: CDR1 SGHNT, CDR2 YENEEA. This CDR3 has 15 residues. The CDR3 protein is CASSLLSRDNSPLHF. CDR3 nucleotides: TGTGCCAGCAGCTTATTATCGAGGGATAATTCACCCCTCCACTTT.

The chain has TRBV6-5 and TRBJ1-5; 8 bases align to TRBD1. CDR3 size: 13 residues. J lost 5 bases, V lost 6 bases, and 3 bases had no gene match. Germline values: CDR1 MNHEY, CDR2 SVGAGI. CDR3 in DNA: TGTGCCAGCAGCAGGACAGGGTATCAGCCCCAGCATTTT. Protein sequence: CASSRTGYQPQHF.

The table lists this clone with a count of one. The chain carries TRBV6-5 and TRBJ1-2; tentative D call: TRBD1 (6 bases). CDR1 and CDR2 from the germline V gene are MNHEY and SVGAGI. The germline V and J ends were trimmed by 6 bases and 5 bases, with 13 bases remaining between them. The length of the CDR3 is 13 residues. The CDR3 nucleotides read TGTGCCAGCAGGACGACAGGCCGGTATGGCTACACCTTC. It encodes CASRTTGRYGYTF.

V usage is TRBV5-1 and J usage is TRBJ2-7; D perhaps matches TRBD2 (6 bases). Deletions cut 2 bases from V and 1 base from J, with 22 bases between. The length of the CDR3 is 18 residues. The germline CDR1 and CDR2 sequences are SGHRS and YFSETQ. CDR3 in DNA: TGCGCCAGCAGCTTCAAACCTCTAGACCTGGGGGGATCCTACGAGCAGTACTTC. Its translation is CASSFKPLDLGGSYEQYF.

The chain recombines TRBV5-8 with TRBJ1-4; no clear D gene. Germline assignment: CDR1 SGHTS and CDR2 YDEGEE. V lost 4 bases to trimming and J lost 0 bases, with 16 bases between them. The CDR3 is 17 residues long. Here the CDR3 reads CASSVGRGFATNEKLFF. The CDR3, as DNA: TGTGCCAGCAGCGTTGGACGGGGATTTGCAACTAATGAAAAACTGTTTTTT.

This chain links TRBV11-2 with TRBJ2-2; D ambiguous. Trimming stripped 6 bases from V and 3 bases from J, with 14 bases between. Germline loops: CDR1 SGHAT, CDR2 FQNNGV. The CDR3 runs 15 residues. CDR3 bases: TGTGCCAGCAGACCATTCACCAGTTACACCGGGGAGCTGTTTTTT. The encoded protein is CASRPFTSYTGELFF.

The V call is TRBV14, the J call TRBJ1-5; 8 bases agree with TRBD1. Germline V gene data show CDR1 as SGHDN and CDR2 as FVKESK. With 4 bases clipped from V and 7 bases from J, the junction kept 6 bases outside the gene matches. The CDR3 has 14 amino acids. The CDR3 DNA reads as TGTGCCAGCAGCCCGACAGGGGCCAGCCAGCCCCAGCATTTT. The encoded protein is CASSPTGASQPQHF.

This sequence joins TRBV27 and TRBJ1-5; 8 bases fit TRBD1. The germline V gene has CDR1 MNHEY and CDR2 SMNVEV (reference sequence). The V segment lost 6 bases and the J segment 6 bases; nucleotides outside the gene matches: 4. The CDR3 covers 13 residues. The CDR3 nucleotides read TGTGCCAGCAGGGGGACAGGCGGTCAGCCCCAGCATTTT. Translated: CASRGTGGQPQHF.

CDR3 bases: TGCGCCAGCAGCTTGGGTGGGACAGACCCCTATATGTTTTTT. It specifies CASSLGGTDPYMFF. The V call is TRBV5-1, the J call TRBJ1-4, with 7 positions matching TRBD1. Germline V CDR1 and CDR2: SGHRS, YFSETQ. This CDR3 is built from 14 residues. Trimming at V came to 0 bases and at J to 15 bases, leaving 11 bases not matched to a gene.

V and J are TRBV7-6 and TRBJ2-1; D might be TRBD2 (7 bases). This CDR3 has 15 residues. V lost 1 base and J lost 5, with 12 bases in between. Germline V gene data show CDR1 as SGHVS and CDR2 as FNYEAQ. Here the CDR3 DNA reads TGTGCCAGCAGCTTAGTGGCGGGGGCCCACAATGAGCAGTTCTTC. Amino acid sequence: CASSLVAGAHNEQFF.

The genes are TRBV10-1 and TRBJ2-1, with 7 nucleotides matching TRBD1. The trim removed 4 bases at V and 0 bases at J, leaving 9 bases unmatched. In germline, CDR1 is WNHNN, CDR2 SYGVQD (reference sequence). The CDR3 totals 17 residues. The CDR3 protein is CASSGPLPGGSYNEQFF. CDR3 nucleotides: TGCGCCAGCAGTGGACCCCTTCCAGGGGGCTCCTACAATGAGCAGTTCTTC.